These T cell receptor beta chains were read from a single sample in a study of T cells in narcolepsy. The protocol was immunoSEQ multiplex PCR, while the TCRdb copy is restricted to in-frame clones and leaves out a portion. Altogether tens of thousands of clones are present, about 86% being singletons, with the ten largest covering over 0.55%. The material sequenced was CD45RA- memory CD4+ T cells from PBMCs. These receptor sequences come from a human donor with narcolepsy. Each CDR3 is given with its conserved first and last residue. A D gene is named only where the DNA matches it firmly. Clone size, where shown, is once, few, many, or a class for clones that have expanded.

clone_size	v_call	j_call	d_call	cdr3_nt	cdr3_aa
-	TRBV5-1	TRBJ2-6	-	TGCGCCAGCAGGAACTCTGGGGCCAACGTCCTGACTTTC	CASRNSGANVLTF
-	TRBV27	TRBJ1-1	-	TGTGCCAGCAGTTTGGGGCTCAGAGCTTTCTTT	CASSLGLRAFF
-	TRBV6-5	TRBJ2-2	-	TGTGCCAGCAGTCCCTTTTCCGGGGAGCTGTTTTTT	CASSPFSGELFF
-	TRBV5-1	TRBJ2-7	-	TGCGCCAGCAGCTTGGGGCAGGGACCCACCTACGAGCAGTACTTC	CASSLGQGPTYEQYF
-	TRBV6-5	TRBJ1-6	-	TGTGCCAGCAGTTATGAGGGTACGAATTCACCCCTCCACTTT	CASSYEGTNSPLHF
-	TRBV2	TRBJ2-1	TRBD2	TGTGCCAGCAGAGCGGGGGGATCGTGGAGCGGGAGACGCGACAATGAGCAGTTCTTC	CASRAGGSWSGRRDNEQFF
few	TRBV5-1	TRBJ1-1	-	TGCGCCAGCAGCTTGGCCTCTATGAACACTGAAGCTTTCTTT	CASSLASMNTEAFF
-	TRBV9	TRBJ1-4	TRBD1	TGTGCCAGCAGCGAGGGCGGACAGGGTGTTAATGAAAAACTGTTTTTT	CASSEGGQGVNEKLFF
-	TRBV19	TRBJ2-1	-	TGTGCCAGCAGAGCGCGTAGCTCCTACAATGAGCAGTTCTTC	CASRARSSYNEQFF
few	TRBV6-5	TRBJ1-1	-	TGTGCCAGCAGTGTGCTGGGAATGACTGAAGCTTTCTTT	CASSVLGMTEAFF
few	TRBV6-6	TRBJ1-5	-	TGTGCCAGCAGTTCGGACAATCAGCCCCAGCATTTT	CASSSDNQPQHF
-	TRBV19	TRBJ2-3	-	TGTGCCAGTACCCCCACAGGCGTTTTCCCCACAGATACGCAGTATTTT	CASTPTGVFPTDTQYF
-	TRBV18	TRBJ2-5	TRBD1	TGTGCCAGCTCACTAACAGGGGGCCCAGAGACCCAGTACTTC	CASSLTGGPETQYF
once	TRBV5-4	TRBJ2-2	-	TGTGCCAGCAGCTCCCCTGAGCGAACCGGGGAGCTGTTTTTT	CASSSPERTGELFF
-	TRBV6-5	TRBJ1-1	-	TGTGCCAGCAGCCGGGGGTTCGGGAACACTGAAGCTTTCTTT	CASSRGFGNTEAFF
-	TRBV18	TRBJ1-1	-	TGTGCCAGCTCATCAAGGGAGATTGGGACTGAAGCTTTCTTT	CASSSREIGTEAFF
-	TRBV5-1	TRBJ1-4	-	TGCGCCAGCAGCTTGGATGGGGCAGGGGAACAAAAACTGTTTTTT	CASSLDGAGEQKLFF
-	TRBV5-1	TRBJ2-7	TRBD1	TGCGCCAGCACTCGGGGTCAGGGGGCCAACGAGCAGTACTTC	CASTRGQGANEQYF
-	TRBV7-2	TRBJ2-7	-	TGTGCCAGCAGCTTAGGGGCAGGGAGCGTAGCGCGGGAGCAGTACTTC	CASSLGAGSVAREQYF
-	TRBV4-2	TRBJ2-3	TRBD2	TGTGCCAGCAGCCCATTCCATAGGACTAGCGGGGGGGCTAAGGATACGCAGTATTTT	CASSPFHRTSGGAKDTQYF
-	TRBV10-3	TRBJ2-6	-	TGTGCCATCACCTCAACGGGCAGGGGAGGGTCCGGGGCCAACGTCCTGACTTTC	CAITSTGRGGSGANVLTF
-	TRBV20-1	TRBJ1-1	-	TGCAGTGCCCTTAGGGTTGTGGCTTTCTTT	CSALRVVAFF
-	TRBV27	TRBJ2-7	-	TGTGCCAGCAGTTTGGGGGTCAGGGGAACCGAGCAGTACTTC	CASSLGVRGTEQYF
once	TRBV25-1	TRBJ1-4	-	TGTGCCAGCAGGGCCTTACTGGATGAAAAACTGTTTTTT	CASRALLDEKLFF
-	TRBV5-1	TRBJ1-3	-	TGCGCCAGCAGCGAACAGGCCAGCTCTGGAAACACCATATATTTT	CASSEQASSGNTIYF
-	TRBV4-1	TRBJ2-3	-	TGCGCCAGCAGCCAAACTGGGTCAGATACGCAGTATTTT	CASSQTGSDTQYF
few	TRBV28	TRBJ1-5	-	TGTGCCAGCAGAACAGGGTCGTGGGGCAATCAGCCCCAGCATTTT	CASRTGSWGNQPQHF
-	TRBV5-1	TRBJ1-2	-	TGCGCCAGCAGCCTCGGGAACTATGGCTACACCTTC	CASSLGNYGYTF
once	TRBV18	TRBJ1-1	-	TGTGCCAGCTCACCTAACACTGAAGCTTTCTTT	CASSPNTEAFF
-	TRBV7-2	TRBJ2-7	-	TGTGCCAGCAGCTTATCTGGCAGCTCCTACGAGCAGTACTTC	CASSLSGSSYEQYF
-	TRBV2	TRBJ2-2	TRBD1	TGTGCCAGCAGCTGGGACAGCAACACCGGGGAGCTGTTTTTT	CASSWDSNTGELFF
once	TRBV2	TRBJ2-1	TRBD2	TGTGCCAGCAGTCCCTTGGGGGGACTAGCTCTGTACAATGAGCAGTTCTTC	CASSPLGGLALYNEQFF
-	TRBV30	TRBJ1-2	-	TGTGCCTGGAGCGGTACAGATTTAACCGGTGAGGGCACCTTC	CAWSGTDLTGEGTF
-	TRBV2	TRBJ2-3	-	TGTGCCAGCAGTGACGGACGTTCTAGCACAGATACGCAGTATTTT	CASSDGRSSTDTQYF
-	TRBV6-6	TRBJ1-1	-	TGTGCCAGCAGTCCTTGGGGGGGTGAAGCTTTCTTT	CASSPWGGEAFF
-	TRBV6-1	TRBJ2-3	-	TGTGCCAGCAGTTCGGCAGATACGCAGTATTTT	CASSSADTQYF
once	TRBV11-2	TRBJ2-3	-	TGTGCCAGCAGCTTAGGGGTGCTGGAGGCAGATACGCAGTATTTT	CASSLGVLEADTQYF
-	TRBV10-3	TRBJ2-7	-	TGTGCCATCAGGGGGGGCCCCCCTGACGAGCAGTACTTC	CAIRGGPPDEQYF
-	TRBV15	TRBJ2-5	-	TGTGCCACCAGCAGAGGGCGAAACGAGGAGACCCAGTACTTC	CATSRGRNEETQYF
-	TRBV27	TRBJ2-2	TRBD2	TGTGCCAGCAGTATAGCGGACGTGTACGGGAGGACCGGGGAGCTGTTTTTT	CASSIADVYGRTGELFF
-	TRBV7-2	TRBJ1-5	-	TGTGCCAGCAGCTTAGTTGACGGTAGCAATCAGCCCCAGCATTTT	CASSLVDGSNQPQHF
-	TRBV27	TRBJ2-7	-	TGTGCCAGCAGTGCCTCAGGTTCTAGGGAGCAGTACTTC	CASSASGSREQYF
-	TRBV4-2	TRBJ2-7	-	TGTGCCAGCAGCCAAGATCTCTCCGGTTCCTACGAGCAGTACTTC	CASSQDLSGSYEQYF
-	TRBV27	TRBJ1-2	TRBD1	TGTGCCAGCAGTACCCAAGGACAGGGGAGATTAGACTATGGCTACACCTTC	CASSTQGQGRLDYGYTF
-	TRBV5-4	TRBJ2-3	-	TGTGCCAGCAGCTCGTACGACTTAGCGGCGGCGCAGTATTTT	CASSSYDLAAAQYF
few	TRBV18	TRBJ2-7	-	TGTGCCAGCTCACCAGGGGGGGGCCCATACGAGCAGTACTTC	CASSPGGGPYEQYF
once	TRBV19	TRBJ2-3	-	TGTGCCAGTAGTTCCCAAGCTAGCACAGATACGCAGTATTTT	CASSSQASTDTQYF